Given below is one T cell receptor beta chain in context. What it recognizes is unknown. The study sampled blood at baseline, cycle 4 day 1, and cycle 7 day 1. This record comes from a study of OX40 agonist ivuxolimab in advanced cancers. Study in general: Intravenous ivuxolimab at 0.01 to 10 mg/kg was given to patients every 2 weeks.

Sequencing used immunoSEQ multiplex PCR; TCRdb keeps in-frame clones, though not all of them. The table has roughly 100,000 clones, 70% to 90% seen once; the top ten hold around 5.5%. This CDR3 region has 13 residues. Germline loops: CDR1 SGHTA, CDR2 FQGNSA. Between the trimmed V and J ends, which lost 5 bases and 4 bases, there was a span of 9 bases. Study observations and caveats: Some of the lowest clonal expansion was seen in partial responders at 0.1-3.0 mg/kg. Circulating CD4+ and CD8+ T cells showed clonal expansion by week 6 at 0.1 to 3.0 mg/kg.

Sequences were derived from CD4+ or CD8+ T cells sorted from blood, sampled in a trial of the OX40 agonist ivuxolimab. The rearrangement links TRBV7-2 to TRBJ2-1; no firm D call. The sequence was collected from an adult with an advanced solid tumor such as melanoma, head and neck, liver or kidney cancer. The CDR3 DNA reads TGTGCCAGCAGCAATGGACCTTACAATGAGCAGTTCTTC. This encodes CASSNGPYNEQFF.